The clone carrying this T cell receptor beta chain was recorded many times. TCRdb redid the calling of the 5' RACE reads with MiXCR, one entry per CDR3 protein. The sample gives a few hundred thousand distinct CDR3 sequences, 11% of which show up once; more than 15% is in the top ten. This sample is part of a study of T cells after yellow fever vaccination. Study context: SMART-Seq v4 Ultra Low Input prepared libraries from low-cell fractions.

Source: PBMCs, taken on the day of the first yellow fever vaccination. The TCR sequence derives from a man aged 18 to 35 who received the YFV17D yellow fever vaccine.

DNA of the CDR3: TGTGCCACCAGTGGGGGTCGAGGGGAAAGGAACACTGAAGCTTTCTTT. Its translation: CATSGGRGERNTEAFF. The rearrangement uses TRBV24-1 and TRBJ1-1; weak D call: TRBD1 (5 bases). The CDR3 spans 16 residues. Germline V gene sequence: CDR1 KGHDR, CDR2 SFDVKD. V dropped 5 bases and J dropped 1 base, with 16 bases sitting between them.